The source of this T cell receptor beta chain is a study of tumor-infiltrating lymphocytes in primary liver carcinoma. Background on the study: These were node-negative, non-metastatic T1-T3 tumors of roughly 4.2 to 11 cm. Regardless of tissue type, samples showed similar yields of roughly 3.5 to 7.5 million productive TCRbeta reads.

Making TCR beta cDNA involved around 540 ng total RNA and a constant-region primer. Researchers made the TCR beta libraries by running three nested multiplex PCR rounds with slightly modified ARM-PCR. TCRdb reprocessed the multiplex PCR reads with MiXCR, giving one entry per CDR3 protein. The data contain a few hundred thousand distinct CDR3 sequences, 45% to 70% of them singletons. For blood RNA, unsorted whole blood served as the source, and germline DNA was extracted too. Worth noting for this clonotype: The conserved final phenylalanine or tryptophan is absent from the CDR3, which likely points to a read error.

The sequencing sample was made of peripheral blood. This TCR came from a woman in her 30s with primary liver carcinoma and hepatitis B virus infection.

The CDR3 reads CASSSLTGGRTYEQYI. For the CDR3, the DNA is TGTGCCAGCAGTTCCCTGACAGGGGGCCGAACCTACGAGCAGTACATC. The genes are TRBV6-5 and TRBJ2-7, with 10 bases that match TRBD1. The CDR3 sequence is 16 residues long. Germline V gene sequence: CDR1 MNHEY, CDR2 SVGAGI. J gave up 2 bases and V 4 bases, and 8 bases lay outside the gene matches.